This T cell receptor (beta chain) is from a study of blood T cells in healthy people across ages. Findings and caveats of the study: Diversity estimates from one million T cells were considered underestimates.

This clonotype has a handful of counts. Its antigen is currently unknown. CDR1 and CDR2 from the germline V gene are MNHEY and SVGEGT. J gave up 3 bases and V 4 bases, and 10 bases lay outside the gene matches. The CDR3 is 16 amino acids. Next came a second PCR, run for about 7 to 12 cycles, which used a sample-barcoded 5' primer along with a J-beta primer mix. TCRdb analysed the 5' RACE reads with MiXCR anew, one entry per CDR3 protein. The sample contains 850,000 or so distinct CDR3 sequences, about 28% of which appear only once. The sequence derives from an elderly woman in good health. The sequenced sample consisted of blood. The chain recombines TRBV6-2 or TRBV6-3 with TRBJ2-7; 9 bases line up with TRBD1. This CDR3 is CASSSPGTGLRYEQYF. Written as DNA, the CDR3 is TGTGCCAGCAGTTCCCCCGGGACAGGGCTTCGCTACGAGCAGTACTTC.